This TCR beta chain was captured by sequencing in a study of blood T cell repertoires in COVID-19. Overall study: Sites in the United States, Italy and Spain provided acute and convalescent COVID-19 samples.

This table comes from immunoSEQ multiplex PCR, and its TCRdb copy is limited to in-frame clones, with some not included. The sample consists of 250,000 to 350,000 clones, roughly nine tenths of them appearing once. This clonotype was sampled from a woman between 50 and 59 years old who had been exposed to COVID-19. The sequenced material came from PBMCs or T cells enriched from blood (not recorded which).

In DNA, the CDR3 is TGTGCCAGCAGCTGGGGGGTTAGAGGCACTGAAGCTTTCTTT. Protein product: CASSWGVRGTEAFF. The chain employs TRBV7-8 and TRBJ1-1; perhaps TRBD1 as D (5 bases). Trimming left V 4 bases short and J 4 bases short, with 13 bases between. Germline V lookup: CDR1 SGHVS, CDR2 FQNEAQ. CDR3 length: 14 amino acids.